These 20 T cell receptor beta chains were all obtained from the same sample, sequenced in a study of cytomegalovirus exposure and HLA in healthy donors (dated by TCRdb to about 2017). Library construction relied on the immunoSEQ multiplex PCR assay. The multiplex PCR relied on a mix of 60 forward primers for TCR Vbeta segments and 13 reverse primers for TCR Jbeta segments. TCRdb holds this immuneACCESS table with in-frame rearrangements only. Some clones are missing; in checked studies, unresolved V genes explain under half, and the rest has no known cause. The sample table holds 210,000 or so clones, of which around 83% were seen once. The ten largest clones add up to 1.2% to 1.5% of the sample. Sequenced sample: PBMCs. These receptors came from a girl aged 10 to 17 in good health and CMV-seronegative.

The chain carries TRBV7-9 and TRBJ2-3; 8 bases map to TRBD1. J gave up 10 bases and V 7 bases, and 13 bases lay outside the gene matches. The CDR3 consists of 14 residues. The germline V gene encodes CDR1 SEHNR and CDR2 FQNEAQ (reference sequence). CDR3 loop: CASTSGTGTFAQYF. The CDR3 DNA follows: TGTGCCAGCACCTCCGGGACAGGAACGTTCGCGCAGTATTTT.

The chain links TRBV6-5 to TRBJ2-7; tentatively, D is TRBD2 (6 bases). The CDR3 has 16 residues. CDR1 MNHEY and CDR2 SVGAGI come from the germline V gene. V gave up 0 bases and J gave up 2 bases, with 14 bases separating them. The CDR3 reads CASSYSAGIPAYEQYF. The CDR3 DNA reads as TGTGCCAGCAGTTACTCTGCGGGGATCCCTGCCTACGAGCAGTACTTC.

The chain joins TRBV6-5 to TRBJ2-5, with TRBD1 matching 7 bases. The CDR3 loop spans 16 amino acids. Germline V CDR1 and CDR2: MNHEY, SVGAGI. J was trimmed by 4 bases and V by 2 bases; bases with no gene match: 10. Here the CDR3 reads CASSYGKGRGRETQYF. The CDR3 DNA reads TGTGCCAGCAGTTACGGGAAGGGCAGGGGGAGAGAGACCCAGTACTTC.

The chain joins TRBV19 to TRBJ1-3, with D maybe TRBD1 (5 bases). V dropped 6 bases and J dropped 2 bases, with 20 bases sitting between them. This CDR3 spans 17 amino acids. Germline CDR1 and CDR2: LNHDA and SQIVND (reference sequence). The CDR3 nucleotides are TGTGCCAGTAGCGCCTTTAGGGGAAGAGGCGCTGGAAACACCATATATTTT. As protein: CASSAFRGRGAGNTIYF.

The chain recombines TRBV30 with TRBJ2-1, with D maybe TRBD2 (5 bases). Germline assignment: CDR1 GTSNPN and CDR2 SVGIG (reference sequence). Trimming stripped 2 bases from V and 10 bases from J, with 9 bases between. The CDR3 runs 11 residues. CDR3 coding DNA: TGTGCCTGGAGTTCGGAGCGGGAGCAGTTCTTC. This sequence encodes CAWSSEREQFF. The full variable domain, rest sourced from reference TRBV30 and TRBJ2-1, is SQTIHQWPATLVQPVGSPLSLECTVEGTSNPNLYWYRQAAGRGLQLLFYSVGIGQISSEVPQNLSASRPQDRQFILSSKKLLLSDSGFYLCAWSSEREQFFGPGTRLTVL.

The rearrangement joins TRBV19 to TRBJ1-2; 7 nucleotides align to TRBD1. With V trimmed by 3 bases and J by 4 bases, 8 bases remained unmatched. The CDR3 contains 15 residues. Germline assignment: CDR1 LNHDA and CDR2 SQIVND (reference sequence). The CDR3 DNA reads TGTGCCAGTAGTATGGGATCGACAGGGTCCTATGGCTACACCTTC. Translating it yields CASSMGSTGSYGYTF.

The chain carries TRBV4-2 and TRBJ2-5; D remains unclear. Trimming removed 3 bases from V and 9 bases from J, with 14 bases in between. Germline-derived CDR1 and CDR2 are LGHNA and YNFKEQ. The CDR3 is made up of 13 amino acids. The chain's CDR3 is CASSHAADDPQYF. Here the CDR3 DNA reads TGTGCCAGCAGCCACGCGGCGGATGACCCCCAGTACTTC.

Remarks on this clone: Other nucleotide sequences from this sample produce the same CDR3. This sequence joins TRBV9 and TRBJ1-2, with 9 bases lining up with TRBD1. This CDR3 comprises 14 residues. J was trimmed by 4 bases and V by 2 bases; bases with no gene match: 3. Germline CDR1 SGDLS, CDR2 YYNGEE. CDR3 coding DNA: TGTGCCAGCAGCGTGGGGACAGGGAGCTATGGCTACACCTTC. As protein: CASSVGTGSYGYTF.

This chain joins TRBV11-2 and TRBJ1-5, with TRBD1 matching 8 bases. The V gene's germline CDR1 is SGHAT and CDR2 FQNNGV. The CDR3 totals 15 residues. V gave up 5 bases and J gave up 3 bases; unmatched junction bases: 6. The CDR3 DNA sequence: TGTGCCAGCAGCGTCAGACAGGGGAACAATCAGCCCCAGCATTTT. Amino acid sequence: CASSVRQGNNQPQHF.

This clone has only a few counts. The CDR3 coding sequence is TGTGCCAGCAGTGAATACAGGGTCAGGGATGAGCAGTTCTTC. This sequence encodes CASSEYRVRDEQFF. V gene TRBV2 combines with J gene TRBJ2-1, with D maybe TRBD1 (6 bases). Trimming pared 2 bases from V and 8 bases from J, leaving 13 bases between. CDR1 is SNHLY and CDR2 is FYNNEI in the germline V gene. This CDR3 region has 14 residues.

J is TRBJ1-2 and V is TRBV19; 10 bases align to TRBD1. The germline V gene has CDR1 LNHDA and CDR2 SQIVND (reference sequence). J lost 5 bases, V lost 5 bases, and 14 bases had no gene match. CDR3 length equals 17 residues. The CDR3 nucleotides read TGTGCCAGTAGTTCCCGACAGGGGGCCGCCCTGGTTTATGGCTACACCTTC. It yields the protein CASSSRQGAALVYGYTF.

This rearrangement joins TRBV6-1 to TRBJ1-1; D remains ambiguous. V shed 0 bases and J shed 0 bases, with 5 bases lying between them. The germline CDR1 and CDR2 sequences are MNHNS and SASEGT. The CDR3 sequence is 14 residues long. CDR3 nucleotides: TGTGCCAGCAGTGAAGCAGCGGTGAACACTGAAGCTTTCTTT. Its protein is CASSEAAVNTEAFF.

J is TRBJ2-2 and V is TRBV19; TRBD1 might be the D (6 bases). V lost 8 bases and J lost 13, with 11 bases in between. The CDR3 is 10 residues long. From germline, CDR1 is LNHDA and CDR2 SQIVND (reference sequence). CDR3 nucleotides: TGTGCCAGTTCCGCCAGGGGGCTGTTTTTT. This encodes CASSARGLFF.

This clone has more than one count but fewer than ten. V usage is TRBV7-3 and J usage is TRBJ2-1; 11 bases are a match to TRBD2. The CDR3 has 15 residues. Germline CDR1 and CDR2: SGHTA and FQGTGA. V lost 5 bases, J lost 9 bases, and 9 bases stayed unmatched. Here the CDR3 DNA reads TGTGCCAGCAGCACTGCGGGACTAGCGGCTCCTGAGCAGTTCTTC. Its translation is CASSTAGLAAPEQFF.

The genes are TRBV7-9 and TRBJ2-7; TRBD2 agrees at 7 bases. After removal of 1 base from V and 4 bases from J, the junction contained 7 bases not matched to a gene. CDR3 length equals 15 residues. The germline V gene has CDR1 SEHNR and CDR2 FQNEAQ (reference sequence). In DNA form, the CDR3 reads TGTGCCAGCAGCTTAGGGGGGGGTGGAGATTACGAGCAGTACTTC. Encoded protein: CASSLGGGGDYEQYF.

V is TRBV5-1 and J is TRBJ1-6, with 7 bases fitting TRBD1. From germline, CDR1 is SGHRS and CDR2 YFSETQ. The J segment lost 5 bases and the V segment lost 8 bases, leaving 4 bases of the junction unmatched. There are 13 residues in the CDR3. The CDR3 DNA reads TGCGCCAGTGGGGACAGAGATAATTCACCCCTCCACTTT. Its protein is CASGDRDNSPLHF.

A remark on this clone: One junction end does not reproduce the germline sequence, and a read error may be involved. The chain carries TRBV28 and TRBJ2-3, with 7 nucleotides matching TRBD1. The CDR3 is 12 amino acids. The germline V gene has CDR1 MDHEN and CDR2 SYDVKM. In DNA, the CDR3 is TGTGCCAGCAGATTGGACAGGAGCGCGCTGCATTTT. Protein product: CASRLDRSALHF.

The chain has TRBV7-2 and TRBJ1-1, with D possibly being TRBD1 (5 bases). V lost 4 bases and J lost 4, with 13 bases in between. CDR1 is SGHTA and CDR2 is FQGNSA in the germline V gene. This CDR3 has 14 amino acids. CDR3 coding DNA: TGTGCCAGCAGCTCACAGGCTGCGACCACTGAAGCTTTCTTT. Translated: CASSSQAATTEAFF.

This clone was detected a few times. This rearrangement joins TRBV5-6 to TRBJ1-4; the D is unclear. In germline, CDR1 is SGHDT, CDR2 YYEEEE. This CDR3 is built from 13 residues. V gave up 0 bases and J gave up 7 bases, with 7 bases separating them. CDR3 coding DNA: TGTGCCAGCAGCTTGGCGGGGAGTGAAAAACTGTTTTTT. Translation: CASSLAGSEKLFF.

In this sample, this clone turned up once. V and J are TRBV28 and TRBJ1-5; no firm D call. The CDR3 has 16 amino acids. Germline values: CDR1 MDHEN, CDR2 SYDVKM. V was shortened by 2 bases and J by 4 bases, with 15 bases between the two germline ends. In DNA form, the CDR3 reads TGTGCCAGCAGTTTACAAGGAAAGGGAGGGAATCAGCCCCAGCATTTT. Encoded protein: CASSLQGKGGNQPQHF.